This TCR beta chain was sequenced in a study of blood T cell repertoires in COVID-19. The length of the CDR3 is 17 residues. CDR1 is LGHNA and CDR2 is YSLEER in the germline V gene. Germline trimming cut 4 bases from V and 2 bases from J; bases unmatched to any gene: 9. Produced via immunoSEQ multiplex PCR; TCRdb's table is partial and in-frame only. This table holds around 170,000 clones, around 84% found once. This TCR was recovered from a man aged 30-40 years with active or convalescent COVID-19. Sequencing used peripheral blood. The rearrangement uses TRBV4-3 and TRBJ2-1; 9 bases map to TRBD2. CDR3 nucleotides: TGCGCCAGCAGCCGCCTGGCGGCGGGAGGGCCCTACAATGAGCAGTTCTTC. As protein: CASSRLAAGGPYNEQFF.